This is a list of T cell receptor beta chains from one sample in a study of blood T cell repertoires in COVID-19. TCRdb's table, derived via immunoSEQ multiplex PCR, lists solely in-frame clones and lacks some. The data hold some 380,000 clones, with roughly 88% observed a single time. Sequences were obtained from PBMCs or T cells enriched from blood (not recorded which). These receptors all stem from a woman aged 40-49 years with acute COVID-19. Both conserved end residues are part of each CDR3. The D gene is left open where the match is weak. Clone size appears in some rows only: once, few, many, or a class for an expanded clone.

size	J	V	D	CDR3	DNA
-	TRBJ1-3	TRBV11-2	-	CASSPWALRSGNTIYF	TGTGCCAGCAGCCCCTGGGCGTTACGCTCTGGAAACACCATATATTTT
-	TRBJ2-6	TRBV7-8	-	CASSFPGTGANVLTF	TGTGCCAGCAGCTTCCCAGGGACTGGGGCCAACGTCCTGACTTTC
-	TRBJ1-4	TRBV5-4	-	CASSSGGGENEKLFF	TGTGCCAGCAGCTCAGGAGGGGGGGAAAATGAAAAACTGTTTTTT
-	TRBJ2-7	TRBV19	TRBD2	CASSALRSGGSYEQYF	TGTGCCAGTAGTGCTCTTAGAAGCGGGGGATCCTACGAGCAGTACTTC
once	TRBJ1-1	TRBV6-5	-	CASSLGQNTEAFF	TGTGCCAGCAGCCTGGGACAGAACACTGAAGCTTTCTTT
-	TRBJ2-7	TRBV6-5	TRBD1	CASSYSGQDTYEQYF	TGTGCCAGCAGTTACTCTGGACAGGATACTTACGAGCAGTACTTC
few	TRBJ1-1	TRBV12-3/TRBV12-4	-	CASSLEEGTEAFF	TGTGCCAGCAGTTTAGAGGAGGGCACTGAAGCTTTCTTT
-	TRBJ2-2	TRBV5-4	-	CASCSRGGTGELFF	TGTGCCAGCTGTTCGAGGGGAGGCACCGGGGAGCTGTTTTTT
-	TRBJ1-2	TRBV5-6	TRBD1	CASSFGTGGMRGYTF	TGTGCCAGCAGCTTCGGGACAGGGGGCATGCGGGGCTACACCTTC
-	TRBJ2-3	TRBV11-3	TRBD2	CASSLGSGGYSDTQYF	TGTGCCAGCAGCTTAGGCAGCGGGGGCTATTCAGATACGCAGTATTTT
-	TRBJ2-5	TRBV5-4	TRBD1	CASSLDNRGETQYF	TGTGCCAGCAGCTTGGATAACAGGGGAGAGACCCAGTACTTC
-	TRBJ1-1	TRBV11-3	-	CASSLVDGGRTEAFF	TGTGCCAGCAGCTTAGTTGATGGGGGGAGAACTGAAGCTTTCTTT
-	TRBJ1-4	TRBV12-5	TRBD1	CASGFSGQGIPNEKLFF	TGTGCTAGTGGTTTTTCGGGACAGGGTATCCCTAATGAAAAACTGTTTTTT
-	TRBJ1-6	TRBV6-5	TRBD1	CASSRQGGYNSPLHF	TGTGCCAGCAGTCGACAGGGGGGTTATAATTCACCCCTCCACTTT
-	TRBJ1-1	TRBV7-8	-	CASSSVRTAEAFF	TGTGCCAGCAGCTCTGTAAGGACAGCTGAAGCTTTCTTT
-	TRBJ1-2	TRBV4-1	TRBD1	CASSQGYRGSNYGYTF	TGCGCCAGCAGCCAAGGATACAGGGGGTCTAACTATGGCTACACCTTC
-	TRBJ2-2	TRBV5-1	TRBD1	CASRTGIGPVELFF	TGCGCCAGCAGGACAGGGATTGGTCCCGTGGAGCTGTTTTTT
-	TRBJ2-3	TRBV11-2	TRBD1	CASSLRQGMGTDTQYF	TGTGCCAGCAGCCTACGACAGGGGATGGGCACAGATACGCAGTATTTT
-	TRBJ2-3	TRBV3-1/TRBV3-2	TRBD2	CASKGRLASDTQYF	TGTGCCAGCAAGGGCCGACTAGCCTCAGATACGCAGTATTTT
-	TRBJ1-2	TRBV4-1	TRBD1	CASSQEGRGPGYTF	TGCGCCAGCAGCCAAGAGGGCAGGGGGCCGGGCTACACCTTC
once	TRBJ2-7	TRBV18	-	CASSPSLYEQYF	TGTGCCAGCTCACCCTCCCTTTACGAGCAGTACTTC
-	TRBJ2-5	TRBV27	-	CASRPGQYQETQYF	TGTGCCAGCAGACCTGGACAGTACCAAGAGACCCAGTACTTC
-	TRBJ1-2	TRBV5-4	TRBD1	CASSDRVAGYGYTF	TGTGCCAGCAGCGACAGGGTTGCCGGTTATGGCTACACCTTC
-	TRBJ1-4	TRBV2	-	CASSNPISPGVPNEKLFF	TGTGCCAGCAGTAACCCCATTTCCCCAGGGGTACCTAATGAAAAACTGTTTTTT
-	TRBJ2-7	TRBV15	-	CATSRNQGPYEQYF	TGTGCCACCAGCAGAAATCAGGGCCCCTACGAGCAGTACTTC
-	TRBJ1-1	TRBV7-2	-	CASSVGAVWGWTEAFF	TGTGCCAGCAGCGTGGGGGCAGTTTGGGGATGGACTGAAGCTTTCTTT
-	TRBJ1-6	TRBV11-2	TRBD1	CASSLEGQQNSPLHF	TGTGCCAGCAGCTTAGAGGGACAGCAGAATTCACCCCTCCACTTT
-	TRBJ1-4	TRBV23-1	-	CARWTATSNEKLFF	TGCGCCAGGTGGACTGCCACCTCTAATGAAAAACTGTTTTTT
-	TRBJ1-1	TRBV7-6	-	CASSLRGNTEAFF	TGTGCCAGCAGCCTCAGGGGGAACACTGAAGCTTTCTTT
-	TRBJ2-7	TRBV7-8	TRBD1	CASSLNGDRGNEQYF	TGTGCCAGCAGCTTAAATGGGGACAGGGGGAACGAGCAGTACTTC
-	TRBJ1-1	TRBV7-6	-	CASSLRGNTEAFF	TGTGCCAGCAGCTTGCGGGGGAACACTGAAGCTTTCTTT
-	TRBJ1-2	TRBV9	TRBD1	CASSAGTGPGYTF	TGTGCCAGCAGCGCGGGGACAGGGCCTGGCTACACCTTC
-	TRBJ1-2	TRBV7-9	-	CASLQTGSAPGGYTF	TGTGCCTCCCTACAAACAGGTTCTGCTCCGGGTGGCTACACCTTC
-	TRBJ1-2	TRBV29-1	TRBD1	CSVDRGSFSYGYTF	TGCAGCGTTGACAGGGGGAGTTTCTCCTATGGCTACACCTTC
-	TRBJ2-7	TRBV9	TRBD1	CASSIGTGYSYEQYF	TGTGCCAGCAGCATCGGGACAGGGTACTCCTACGAGCAGTACTTC
once	TRBJ2-4	TRBV5-6	TRBD1	CASSFNRGQYIQYF	TGTGCCAGCAGCTTTAACCGGGGACAGTACATTCAGTACTTC
once	TRBJ2-5	TRBV9	-	CASSVGGGEETQYF	TGTGCCAGCAGCGTAGGTGGGGGCGAAGAGACCCAGTACTTC
-	TRBJ2-7	TRBV5-5	-	CASSLAVTSEQYF	TGTGCCAGCAGCTTAGCGGTGACAAGCGAGCAGTACTTC
-	TRBJ1-2	TRBV6-5	-	CASTPGQHNYGYTF	TGTGCCAGCACCCCTGGGCAGCATAACTATGGCTACACCTTC
few	TRBJ2-1	TRBV6-5	TRBD1	CASSNRDRDNEQFF	TGTGCCAGCAGTAACCGGGACAGGGACAATGAGCAGTTCTTC
-	TRBJ1-1	TRBV3-1/TRBV3-2	-	CASSPSGGEAFF	TGTGCCAGCAGCCCTTCCGGGGGTGAAGCTTTCTTT
-	TRBJ2-2	TRBV13	-	CASSLGQAPNTGELFF	TGTGCCAGCAGCTTAGGACAGGCACCCAACACCGGGGAGCTGTTTTTT
-	TRBJ1-6	TRBV19	-	CASTRGQNNSPLHF	TGTGCCAGTACCCGGGGACAAAATAATTCACCCCTCCACTTT
-	TRBJ1-1	TRBV19	TRBD1	CASSPQTGMNTEAFF	TGTGCCAGTAGTCCCCAGACAGGGATGAACACTGAAGCTTTCTTT
once	TRBJ1-2	TRBV5-1	TRBD1	CASSLEGTGSYYGYTF	TGCGCCAGCAGCCTGGAGGGGACAGGGTCGTACTATGGCTACACCTTC